A single sample is the source of the 21 T cell receptor beta chains below, sequenced in a study of T-cell memory formation after mild COVID-19. TCRdb reprocessed the 5' RACE reads with MiXCR, giving one entry per CDR3 protein. The data contain 250,000 to 350,000 distinct CDR3 sequences, 14% of them singletons. The sequenced sample was PBMCs or a T cell subset sorted from them (not recorded which). These receptors were taken from a young man who had mild COVID-19 (a few samples of this study predate the infection). Cell type and time point are not known.

The chain recombines TRBV4-1 with TRBJ2-1, with D hard to call. Trimming left V 3 bases short and J 5 bases short, with 8 bases between. Looked up from germline, CDR1 is MGHRA and CDR2 is YSYEKL. The CDR3 extends over 13 amino acids. CDR3 protein: CASSHVGNNEQFF. The CDR3 DNA sequence: TGCGCCAGCAGCCATGTAGGTAACAATGAGCAGTTCTTC.

The chain couples TRBV5-1 to TRBJ2-5; TRBD2 aligns across 8 bases. This CDR3 is 16 amino acids long. The germline CDR1 and CDR2 sequences are SGHRS and YFSETQ. The junction had 7 bases not matched to a gene; V was cut back by 2 bases and J by 1 base. CDR3 in DNA: TGCGCCAGCAGCTTAGCGGGGGTTTTAAGCCAAGAGACCCAGTACTTC. This gives the protein CASSLAGVLSQETQYF.

The V call is TRBV4-3, the J call TRBJ1-1; perhaps TRBD1 as D (6 bases). The CDR3 extends over 18 amino acids. Germline V gene data show CDR1 as LGHNA and CDR2 as YSLEER. Trimming shortened V by 7 bases and J by 5 bases, and 29 bases separated the two germline ends. The CDR3 nucleotides are TGCGCCAGCACCTTCACGTACACTCCCGGGGGGGGGCAAACTGAAGCTTTCTTT. Amino acid sequence: CASTFTYTPGGGQTEAFF.

The V gene is TRBV5-1, the J gene TRBJ1-6, with D unresolved. The CDR3 has 14 amino acids. Per germline, CDR1 SGHRS and CDR2 YFSETQ. Trimming took 4 bases from V and 10 from J, leaving 15 bases between them. CDR3 sequence (DNA): TGCGCCAGCAGCGTACGTAGTGAGTCATCACCCCTCCACTTT. It yields the protein CASSVRSESSPLHF.

There are a few counts of this clonotype. The chain uses TRBV28 and TRBJ1-2; D is ambiguous. Per the germline V gene, CDR1 is MDHEN and CDR2 is SYDVKM. The CDR3 spans 12 residues. Trimming took 4 bases from V and 4 from J, leaving 7 bases between them. This chain's CDR3 is CASSSSAYGYTF. The CDR3 nucleotides read TGTGCCAGCAGTTCCTCGGCCTATGGCTACACCTTC.

This clonotype was seen only a few times. This chain joins TRBV18 and TRBJ1-2; 7 positions match TRBD1. Per germline, CDR1 KGHSH and CDR2 LQKENI. The CDR3 sequence is 15 residues long. With V trimmed by 5 bases and J by 8 bases, 14 bases remained unmatched. CDR3 in amino acids: CASSSSQGVDGGYTF. The CDR3 DNA follows: TGTGCCAGCTCATCCTCCCAGGGGGTCGATGGAGGCTACACCTTC.

The V call is TRBV20-1, the J call TRBJ2-5; 7 nucleotides line up with TRBD2. The length of the CDR3 is 15 residues. Germline V gene sequence: CDR1 DFQATT, CDR2 SNEGSKA (reference sequence). The trim removed 0 bases at V and 2 bases at J, leaving 6 bases unmatched. This CDR3 is CSARERLAGQETQYF. The DNA for the CDR3 is TGCAGTGCTAGAGAGAGACTAGCAGGTCAAGAGACCCAGTACTTC.

About this clonotype itself: At one of its ends the junction is not consistent with the germline gene, which may arise from a read error. This chain joins TRBV3-1 and TRBJ1-5; possible D gene TRBD1, 5 bases. The germline V gene has CDR1 LGHDT and CDR2 YNNKEL (reference sequence). The CDR3 has 14 amino acids. CDR3 region: CASSQDWGESPKDF. In DNA form, the CDR3 reads TGTGCCAGCAGCCAAGATTGGGGGGAGTCCCCCAAAGATTTT. The entire variable domain, with the rest obtained from reference TRBV3-1 and TRBJ1-5, is as follows: DTAVSQTPKYLVTQMGNDKSIKCEQNLGHDTMYWYKQDSKKFLKIMFSYNNKELIINETVPNRFSPKSPDKAHLNLHINSLELGDSAVYFCASSQDWGESPKDFGDGTRLSIL.

The table lists this clonotype with many counts. The rearrangement uses TRBV7-9 and TRBJ2-7; 8 nucleotides agree with TRBD2. Germline V gives CDR1 SEHNR, CDR2 FQNEAQ (reference sequence). This CDR3 is built from 15 residues. With V trimmed by 5 bases and J by 2 bases, 8 bases remained unmatched. The CDR3 loop is CASSPTGGAAYEQYF. Here the CDR3 DNA reads TGTGCCAGCAGCCCTACCGGGGGGGCCGCCTACGAGCAGTACTTC.

The rearrangement joins TRBV7-2 to TRBJ2-1; D might be TRBD2 (5 bases). With 5 bases removed from V and 1 base from J, the gap between germline ends came to 15 bases. This CDR3 is built from 16 residues. Germline V lookup: CDR1 SGHTA, CDR2 FQGNSA. The CDR3 sequence: CASSRLAGVSYNEQFF. CDR3 sequence (DNA): TGTGCCAGCAGCCGCTTGGCGGGCGTGTCCTACAATGAGCAGTTCTTC.

This clonotype was observed a handful of times. This rearrangement joins TRBV7-3 to TRBJ1-2; D unclear. Trimming cost V 5 bases and J 0 bases, with 7 bases left between them. In germline, CDR1 is SGHTA, CDR2 FQGTGA. CDR3 length equals 13 residues. The CDR3 DNA reads as TGTGCCAGCAGCGCTGGCCCTAACTATGGCTACACCTTC. Its protein product is CASSAGPNYGYTF.

This clonotype was observed a few times. This chain joins TRBV24-1 and TRBJ2-3; D unclear. Germline CDR1 and CDR2: KGHDR and SFDVKD. Trimming pared 5 bases from V and 2 bases from J, leaving 7 bases between. The CDR3 is 13 amino acids. CDR3 DNA sequence: TGTGCCACCAGTGTGGCGAACACAGATACGCAGTATTTT. Protein sequence: CATSVANTDTQYF.

This clonotype was picked up a small number of times. This chain connects TRBV7-9 to TRBJ2-3; D gene ambiguous. This CDR3 region has 11 residues. The germline gives CDR1 SEHNR, CDR2 FQNEAQ (reference sequence). V was cut by 7 bases and J by 4 bases, with 6 bases left in between. The CDR3 DNA is TGTGCCAGCATTGGCGCAGATACGCAGTATTTT. Protein sequence: CASIGADTQYF.

This clonotype has just a few counts. The rearrangement joins TRBV28 to TRBJ2-6; D is possibly TRBD1 (5 bases). The CDR3 is 15 amino acids. From germline, CDR1 is MDHEN and CDR2 SYDVKM. The V gene lost 7 bases and the J gene lost 0 bases, with 10 bases spanning the gap. The CDR3 nucleotides are TGTGCCAGCAAAGGGGCAAGCTCTGGGGCCAACGTCCTGACTTTC. This sequence encodes CASKGASSGANVLTF.

This clonotype was detected only a few times. The gene calls are TRBV5-5 and TRBJ2-5; D call uncertain. V gave up 0 bases and J gave up 8 bases, with 8 bases separating them. The CDR3 has 12 residues. In germline, CDR1 is SGHKS, CDR2 YYEKEE (reference sequence). CDR3 bases: TGTGCCAGCAGCTTGGCCCAGGCCACCCAGTACTTC. Protein: CASSLAQATQYF.

This clonotype showed up just a few times. Here the CDR3 reads CASSLWGGASYNEQFF. The CDR3 DNA reads TGTGCCAGCAGCTTATGGGGGGGGGCCTCCTACAATGAGCAGTTCTTC. This chain uses TRBV7-9 with TRBJ2-1, with a tentative D call TRBD2 (7 bases). With 2 bases removed from V and 0 bases from J, the gap between germline ends came to 11 bases. Germline-derived CDR1 and CDR2 are SEHNR and FQNEAQ (reference sequence). CDR3 length equals 16 residues.

This clonotype has only a few counts. CDR3 loop: CARPTPTLAGMVDTQYF. DNA for the CDR3: TGCGCCAGGCCAACCCCAACACTAGCGGGGATGGTAGATACGCAGTATTTT. The chain is built from TRBV5-1 and TRBJ2-3; TRBD2 matches at 10 bases. The ends lost 8 bases at V and 5 bases at J; junction bases unmatched: 17. The CDR3 totals 17 residues. CDR1 is SGHRS, CDR2 YFSETQ, per germline.

This clonotype was seen more than once but under ten times. The chain combines TRBV6-2 or TRBV6-3 with TRBJ1-1; the D gene is possibly TRBD1 (6 bases). The germline V gene has CDR1 MNHEY and CDR2 SVGEGT. The ends were cut back, 5 bases at V and 4 bases at J, with 11 bases in the middle. The CDR3 totals 13 residues. The CDR3, as DNA: TGTGCCAGCAGTGAACAGGGTTTCACTGAAGCTTTCTTT. It codes for CASSEQGFTEAFF.

This rearrangement joins TRBV7-9 to TRBJ2-1; no clear D. Deletions cut 5 bases from V and 0 bases from J, with 14 bases between. Per the germline V gene, CDR1 is SEHNR and CDR2 is FQNEAQ (reference sequence). The CDR3 is made up of 16 amino acids. This CDR3 is CASSPQQPSSYNEQFF. For the CDR3, the DNA is TGTGCCAGCAGCCCTCAACAGCCGAGCTCCTACAATGAGCAGTTCTTC.

This sequence joins TRBV20-1 and TRBJ1-6; TRBD1 matches 7 bases. Unmatched junction bases numbered 4, after V lost 1 base and J lost 10 bases. This CDR3 has 13 amino acids. From germline, CDR1 is DFQATT and CDR2 SNEGSKA (reference sequence). The CDR3 sequence: CSARAQGGSPLHF. In DNA form, the CDR3 reads TGCAGTGCTAGAGCCCAGGGGGGGTCACCCCTCCACTTT.

The chain is built from TRBV20-1 and TRBJ2-7; D uncertain. With 1 base removed from V and 2 bases from J, the gap between germline ends came to 6 bases. Germline loops: CDR1 DFQATT, CDR2 SNEGSKA (reference sequence). The CDR3 has 12 residues. CDR3 residues: CSARANPYEQYF. The CDR3 DNA follows: TGCAGTGCTAGAGCTAACCCCTACGAGCAGTACTTC.